This paragraph reports one T cell receptor beta chain. The antigen it binds to is not known. Qualities for individual bases were not recorded, and no much larger clone is one base off. The cohort comprised some 680 healthy bone marrow donors. All cohort members were sampled while nominally healthy, although unrecorded immune exposures were likely present. The donor tested CMV seropositive, placing the donor among the 250 to 350 seropositive members of the cohort. A peripheral blood sample was provided by each donor, and peripheral blood mononuclear cells were used for TCR beta sequencing. Genomic DNA was extracted from the blood cell samples with the Qiagen DNeasy Blood Extraction Kit. Library creation used the immunoSEQ multiplex PCR assay. The multiplex PCR relied on a mix of 60 forward primers for TCR Vbeta segments and 13 reverse primers for TCR Jbeta segments. The CDR3 region of rearranged TCR beta genes was amplified from genomic DNA by a multiplex PCR assay. The Illumina HiSeq System was used to sequence the amplified TCR beta libraries as 87-base-pair reads. The original pipeline was this. A later analysis counted tens of millions of unique TCR beta chains across the 640 or so repertoires, and 9 million to 14 million of these chains were shared by at least two donors. To remove PCR and sequencing errors, raw reads were error-corrected and collapsed into unique sequences using a nearest-neighbor algorithm that merged closely related sequences. CDR3 sequences were aligned to IMGT reference sequences to assign V, D and J gene segments. Each retained sequence needed at least a six-nucleotide match to both a V gene segment and a J gene segment. A rearrangement counted as productive if the CDR3 had no stop codons and remained in frame with V and J, and every other rearrangement counted as non-productive. CDR3 was defined according to IMGT convention as the region running from the second conserved V-encoded cysteine to the conserved J-encoded phenylalanine. Sequences without an unambiguous match to a single V gene segment were excluded from the earlier analysis of 450 to 750 of the donors. In an earlier analysis of roughly 600 of the donors, a V segment was called functional when productive rearrangements were above 56.7%, and segregating when the standard deviation between donors exceeded 5%. A statistical classification framework was developed to diagnose cytomegalovirus status using the catalog of TCR beta chain sequences. In a later analysis, V and J genes were assigned by comparing TCR nucleotide sequences against IMGT/GENE-DB human TR gene sequences. In a later analysis, CDR3 sequences and most-parsimonious VDJ recombination scenarios were assigned using the TCRdist pipeline. A later analysis defined each TCR beta chain by its CDR3 amino acid sequence plus V-gene family, and excluded reads lacking a unique V-gene family. To address suspected cross-contamination and a sequencing artifact, a later analysis removed roughly 580 highly shared, low-generation-probability nucleotide sequences. In a later analysis, a clonal expansion index was calculated for each public chain from normalized within-repertoire ranks of inferred template counts. Generation probabilities in a later analysis came from a VDJ recombination model fitted to out-of-frame rearrangements, and those results were checked against IGoR. In a later analysis, TCR-TCR, TCR-HLA and TCR-CMV co-occurrence was scored with hypergeometric tests, and a repertoire-size bias correction was applied to TCR pairs. A later analysis estimated false discovery rates by permuting HLA or CMV assignments 20 times. In a later analysis, co-occurring TCRs were grouped with DBSCAN, and TCRdist sequence similarity was added when clustering was performed within HLA-allele-positive subsets. Co-occurrence clustering excluded repertoires with fewer than 30,000 or more than 120,000 public chains, plus five with anomalous nucleotide sharing. TCRdb took this table from immuneACCESS and kept in-frame rearrangements with V and J called. Such tables lack part of the clones; where checked against another copy, unresolved V genes explain under half of the gap, and the rest is unexplained. That table supplies the V and J calls and clone size; D and trimming were determined from the DNA. A total of around 61,000 clones appear in this sample, more than 70% of them only once. The ten largest clonotypes hold about 1.4% of the sample.

These data belong to a study of cytomegalovirus exposure and HLA in healthy donors (dated by TCRdb to 2016 to 2017). The study in broad terms: According to an earlier analysis of 587 of the donors, about 179 million T cells yielded 100 million or so unique TCR beta sequences and approximately 300 Gb of sequence data. Approximately 330 gigabases of sequencing data and around 80 million unique TCR sequences made up an early release that covered under 750 HLA-typed donors. Of the roughly 410 genotyped donors, less than 90% were placed in the genetic ancestry cluster associated with self-reported Caucasian donors. The study was designed to test whether signatures of past pathogen exposure could be identified by cataloging public T cell receptors. Using immunosequencing, the study profiled T cell repertoires from around 670 subjects and related those repertoires to cytomegalovirus serostatus. A separate validation cohort of about 110 different subjects was used in addition to the 666-subject first cohort. To predict cytomegalovirus infection status, the study brought together high-throughput TCR immunosequencing, statistical association of individual TCRs with disease status, and machine learning. To study patterns of TCR occurrence, a later analysis re-analyzed previously published TCR beta repertoires from just over 650 donors and added high-resolution HLA genotyping. Rather than drawing on any new phenotypic data, the later analysis identified candidate immune exposures from TCR beta sequences and the way those sequences occurred across donors. In an earlier analysis of 550 to 700 of the donors, high-throughput TCR beta sequencing was used to judge whether each TCR beta V gene segment behaved as functional or pseudogenic. Donor age, sex, ethnicity and CMV serostatus were collected together with the repertoire data. A later genetic analysis took genome-wide SNP genotypes for about 60% of the roughly 670 donors and used that subset as a discovery cohort. Every repertoire in the discovery cohort had been generated on one and the same sequencing platform. HLA typing included class I and class II loci at four-digit resolution. The number of donors typed differed by locus, with roughly 629-640 for A, B, C, DRB1 and DQB1, over 500 for DQA1, 600 to 610 for DPA1, and around 450 for DPB1. About 5 DR-DQ haplotypes were handled as single units for association and clustering, since linkage in the cohort was strong. Across some 400 genotyped donors of the cohort, an average of approximately 220,000 unique TCR beta nucleotide sequences per donor were sequenced, and roughly a sixth of those sequences were non-productive.

The research as a whole found: Over 15 rarely observed V segments, including chromosome 9 orphons, were excluded from the earlier analysis of some 590 of the donors because counts were too low. In a later genetic analysis, fewer N-insertions in productive TCRs were reported among donors in an Asian-associated ancestry cluster than the roughly 700-donor mean. Most CMV-associated TCR beta chains appeared to be HLA-restricted in a later analysis, and the HLA associations seemed to be driven largely by CMV exposure. Presence/absence analyses assumed roughly uniform sequencing depth across donors, an assumption that may not hold. A few of the identified cytomegalovirus-associated TCR beta chains were confirmed in vitro to be specific for cytomegalovirus antigens. Immune exposure information for the cohort was limited to CMV serostatus. In this cohort, only TCR beta chains were sequenced, and detectable features were limited by the absence of alpha or paired-chain data. In a later analysis, more than 15,000 TCR beta sequences were associated with specific HLA alleles at a false discovery rate of 0.05. In an earlier analysis of approximately 590 of the donors, most TCR beta V segments were observed in productive rearrangements about 87% or about 30% of the time, broadly matching IMGT annotations. Because HLA typing was unavailable for some donors at each locus, only the typed subset was used in association tests. Some IMGT-functional V segments, including TRBV6-2 and TRBV6-3, could not be distinguished by the 87-base-pair reads and were therefore excluded. When HLA alleles, especially DR and DQ, strongly co-occurred, TCR associations were difficult to assign to individual alleles. It was suggested by the authors that the approach could potentially be generalized to other disease states and immunological phenotypes. In the study, 150 to 200 TCR beta chains were listed as associated with cytomegalovirus. A group of highly shared sequence variants was considered likely to be a technical artifact of the sequencing pipeline. A later analysis reported that several top co-occurrence clusters appeared linked to parvovirus B19, influenza, CMV and Epstein-Barr virus. In a later analysis, HLA-associated TCR beta chains showed more clonal expansion and lower generation probabilities than non-associated chains that were equally common. In a later genetic analysis, a missense DCLRE1C variant was associated with V-gene and J-gene trimming of TCR beta chains, and the association was replicated in an independent cohort. Linkage disequilibrium might explain the correlated functional status among segregating V segments, but an unknown experimental factor could not be excluded. Most TCR sequences were observed very rarely across donors, whereas some public TCRs were present in many individuals. In both the original and validation cohorts, the classifier was reported to diagnose cytomegalovirus status with high specificity and sensitivity. According to a later analysis, TCR association rates differed among HLA loci, with DRB1 alleles showing the most associated TCRs and HLA-C alleles showing the fewest. A further reported finding was that TCR beta sequences accurately predicted the HLA-A and HLA-B alleles for most subjects in the first cohort.

As encoded in the germline V gene (reference sequence), CDR1 is MNHEY while CDR2 is SMNVEV. At the junction V is shortened by 5 bases and J by 6 bases; bases outside the gene matches: 15. There are 16 amino acids in the CDR3, from cysteine to phenylalanine inclusive. Left in the record is the CDR3 DNA by itself, 48 bases read in frame from the first base. Recombination linked TRBV27 to TRBJ2-7; the junction holds 8 bases that match TRBD2. Input material: PBMCs. The TCR originated in a man aged 30-40 years in good health and CMV-seropositive. The DNA sequence is TGTGCCAGCAGTCCCCTAGCGGGTTTGAGTATGGGCGAGCAGTACTTC. Its protein is CASSPLAGLSMGEQYF.